These T cell receptor beta chains were read from a single sample in a study of technical replicates of blood from a handful of donors. Here immunoSEQ multiplex PCR was the method, and the copy in TCRdb shows in-frame clones only, minus some. The sample lists under 75,000 clones, just under 95% seen once, with about 0.4% in the top ten. Sequencing used T cells isolated from PBMCs. The receptors were gathered from a human donor in good health. Each CDR3 is given with its conserved first and last residue. Fields, in order: clone size, J gene, V gene, D gene, CDR3 protein, CDR3 DNA. The D gene is left open where the match is weak. The size entry is marked missing in some rows and otherwise reads once, few, many or a size class.

abundance: NA
j_gene: TRBJ2-2
v_gene: TRBV5-1
d_gene: TRBD2
CDR3aa: CASSFLAGAPGELFF
CDR3nt: TGCGCCAGCAGCTTCCTAGCGGGAGCGCCCGGGGAGCTGTTTTTT

abundance: NA
j_gene: TRBJ1-4
v_gene: TRBV7-2
d_gene: NA
CDR3aa: CASSHILQGATNEKLFF
CDR3nt: TGTGCCAGCAGCCATATTCTACAGGGTGCAACTAATGAAAAACTGTTTTTT

abundance: NA
j_gene: TRBJ1-5
v_gene: TRBV27
d_gene: TRBD1
CDR3aa: CASSLLGDRGSQPQHF
CDR3nt: TGTGCCAGCAGCCTCCTCGGGGACAGGGGTTCTCAGCCCCAGCATTTT

abundance: few
j_gene: TRBJ1-1
v_gene: TRBV7-9
d_gene: NA
CDR3aa: CASSQRQEPIEAFF
CDR3nt: TGTGCCAGCAGCCAGCGACAGGAACCGATTGAAGCTTTCTTT

abundance: once
j_gene: TRBJ2-7
v_gene: TRBV7-9
d_gene: NA
CDR3aa: CASSLDGAGTPLDYEQYF
CDR3nt: TGTGCCAGCAGCTTAGACGGCGCTGGGACTCCCTTAGACTACGAGCAGTACTTC

abundance: once
j_gene: TRBJ1-2
v_gene: TRBV5-1
d_gene: NA
CDR3aa: CASSLEAGRGGYTF
CDR3nt: TGCGCCAGCAGTTTGGAAGCGGGCCGGGGTGGCTACACCTTC

abundance: NA
j_gene: TRBJ2-7
v_gene: TRBV2
d_gene: TRBD2
CDR3aa: CAIPTSGSPYEQYF
CDR3nt: TGTGCCATCCCGACTAGCGGGAGCCCCTACGAGCAGTACTTC

abundance: NA
j_gene: TRBJ2-7
v_gene: TRBV9
d_gene: TRBD2
CDR3aa: CASSGERGLAGNYEQYF
CDR3nt: TGTGCCAGCAGCGGAGAAAGGGGACTAGCGGGAAACTACGAGCAGTACTTC

abundance: NA
j_gene: TRBJ1-4
v_gene: TRBV25-1
d_gene: NA
CDR3aa: CASRWTGDPGKLFF
CDR3nt: TGTGCCAGCAGATGGACGGGGGATCCGGGAAAACTGTTTTTT

abundance: NA
j_gene: TRBJ2-1
v_gene: TRBV2
d_gene: TRBD2
CDR3aa: CASTSGLAGESEQFF
CDR3nt: TGTGCCAGCACTTCGGGACTAGCGGGAGAAAGTGAGCAGTTCTTC

abundance: NA
j_gene: TRBJ1-1
v_gene: TRBV7-9
d_gene: NA
CDR3aa: CASSSLPEAFF
CDR3nt: TGTGCCAGCAGCTCCCTCCCTGAAGCTTTCTTT

abundance: NA
j_gene: TRBJ2-3
v_gene: TRBV30
d_gene: TRBD2
CDR3aa: CAWQLAAITDTQYF
CDR3nt: TGTGCCTGGCAGCTAGCGGCCATCACAGATACGCAGTATTTT

abundance: NA
j_gene: TRBJ2-5
v_gene: TRBV5-6
d_gene: TRBD1
CDR3aa: CASSWTRQGASGKTQYF
CDR3nt: TGTGCCAGCAGCTGGACGAGACAGGGGGCGTCGGGGAAGACCCAGTACTTC

abundance: NA
j_gene: TRBJ1-1
v_gene: TRBV9
d_gene: TRBD1
CDR3aa: CASSAETGPAFF
CDR3nt: TGTGCCAGCAGCGCCGAGACAGGGCCCGCTTTCTTT

abundance: NA
j_gene: TRBJ2-2
v_gene: TRBV6-1
d_gene: TRBD2
CDR3aa: CASSVLAGTQNTGELFF
CDR3nt: TGTGCCAGCAGTGTACTAGCGGGGACACAGAACACCGGGGAGCTGTTTTTT

abundance: NA
j_gene: TRBJ2-2
v_gene: TRBV5-1
d_gene: TRBD1
CDR3aa: CASSGTGATGELFF
CDR3nt: TGCGCCAGCTCCGGGACAGGGGCCACCGGGGAGCTGTTTTTT

abundance: NA
j_gene: TRBJ1-1
v_gene: TRBV19
d_gene: NA
CDR3aa: CASSLQGTEAFF
CDR3nt: TGTGCCAGTAGTCTACAGGGCACTGAAGCTTTCTTT

abundance: NA
j_gene: TRBJ1-2
v_gene: TRBV28
d_gene: TRBD1
CDR3aa: CASSPGGDIANYGYGYTF
CDR3nt: TGTGCCAGCAGTCCAGGGGGTGATATAGCTAACTATGGCTACGGCTACACCTTC

abundance: NA
j_gene: TRBJ1-1
v_gene: TRBV7-9
d_gene: NA
CDR3aa: CASSLGQKNTEAFF
CDR3nt: TGTGCCAGCAGCTTAGGACAGAAGAACACTGAAGCTTTCTTT

abundance: NA
j_gene: TRBJ2-7
v_gene: TRBV9
d_gene: TRBD2
CDR3aa: CASSVALAGVDEQYF
CDR3nt: TGTGCCAGCAGCGTAGCACTAGCGGGAGTGGACGAGCAGTACTTC

abundance: NA
j_gene: TRBJ1-5
v_gene: TRBV27
d_gene: NA
CDR3aa: CASSSVRGLSNQPQHF
CDR3nt: TGTGCCAGCAGTTCGGTCAGGGGTTTGAGCAATCAGCCCCAGCATTTT

abundance: NA
j_gene: TRBJ2-6
v_gene: TRBV7-9
d_gene: NA
CDR3aa: CASSLEYRVAGANVLTF
CDR3nt: TGTGCCAGCAGCTTAGAATACAGGGTAGCTGGGGCCAACGTCCTGACTTTC

abundance: NA
j_gene: TRBJ2-7
v_gene: TRBV6-5
d_gene: NA
CDR3aa: CASSSDRYRYF
CDR3nt: TGTGCCAGCAGTTCCGACAGGTACCGGTACTTC

abundance: NA
j_gene: TRBJ1-1
v_gene: TRBV28
d_gene: NA
CDR3aa: CASSPGVEAFF
CDR3nt: TGTGCCAGCAGCCCAGGGGTTGAAGCTTTCTTT

abundance: NA
j_gene: TRBJ2-7
v_gene: TRBV11-1
d_gene: TRBD2
CDR3aa: CASSELVVAGGDEQYF
CDR3nt: TGTGCCAGCAGCGAACTCGTGGTGGCGGGAGGCGACGAGCAGTACTTC

abundance: NA
j_gene: TRBJ2-7
v_gene: TRBV5-1
d_gene: NA
CDR3aa: CASSPETLVSYEQYF
CDR3nt: TGCGCCAGCAGCCCGGAGACCCTAGTCTCCTACGAGCAGTACTTC

abundance: NA
j_gene: TRBJ1-5
v_gene: TRBV19
d_gene: NA
CDR3aa: CASSYQGRDQPQHF
CDR3nt: TGTGCCAGTAGTTACCAGGGTAGGGATCAGCCCCAGCATTTT

abundance: NA
j_gene: TRBJ2-1
v_gene: TRBV10-1
d_gene: TRBD2
CDR3aa: CASSEDAGAIRNEQFF
CDR3nt: TGCGCCAGCAGTGAGGATGCGGGAGCGATTCGGAATGAGCAGTTCTTC

abundance: NA
j_gene: TRBJ1-1
v_gene: TRBV6-6
d_gene: NA
CDR3aa: CASSLTVNTEAFF
CDR3nt: TGTGCCAGCAGCTTGACTGTTAACACTGAAGCTTTCTTT

abundance: once
j_gene: TRBJ1-1
v_gene: TRBV28
d_gene: NA
CDR3aa: CASSLYRGAFF
CDR3nt: TGTGCCAGCAGTTTATATAGGGGAGCTTTCTTT

abundance: NA
j_gene: TRBJ2-7
v_gene: TRBV7-3
d_gene: TRBD1
CDR3aa: CASSLSGQPSYEQYF
CDR3nt: TGTGCCAGCAGCTTATCGGGACAGCCCTCCTACGAGCAGTACTTC

abundance: NA
j_gene: TRBJ1-4
v_gene: TRBV10-3
d_gene: NA
CDR3aa: CAISETATNEKLFF
CDR3nt: TGTGCCATCAGTGAGACAGCAACTAATGAAAAACTGTTTTTT

abundance: NA
j_gene: TRBJ2-7
v_gene: TRBV18
d_gene: TRBD2
CDR3aa: CASSTNGLAGYEQYF
CDR3nt: TGTGCCAGCTCAACCAACGGACTAGCGGGCTACGAGCAGTACTTC

abundance: NA
j_gene: TRBJ1-2
v_gene: TRBV28
d_gene: TRBD1
CDR3aa: CAIEGGRFNYGYTF
CDR3nt: TGTGCCATCGAAGGGGGCAGGTTTAACTATGGCTACACCTTC

abundance: NA
j_gene: TRBJ2-3
v_gene: TRBV7-2
d_gene: NA
CDR3aa: CASSLVRVTDTQYF
CDR3nt: TGTGCCAGCAGCTTAGTCAGGGTCACAGATACGCAGTATTTT

abundance: NA
j_gene: TRBJ1-1
v_gene: TRBV19
d_gene: NA
CDR3aa: CATNGGGVTEAFF
CDR3nt: TGTGCCACAAATGGGGGAGGGGTGACTGAAGCTTTCTTT

abundance: NA
j_gene: TRBJ1-1
v_gene: TRBV7-9
d_gene: TRBD1
CDR3aa: CASSLTGVTEAFF
CDR3nt: TGTGCCAGCAGCTTAACAGGGGTTACTGAAGCTTTCTTT

abundance: NA
j_gene: TRBJ1-1
v_gene: TRBV28
d_gene: TRBD1
CDR3aa: CASSSQGTGLAFF
CDR3nt: TGTGCCAGCAGCTCACAGGGGACAGGGCTCGCTTTCTTT

abundance: once
j_gene: TRBJ2-7
v_gene: TRBV25-1
d_gene: TRBD2
CDR3aa: CASTATPSGRQTEQYF
CDR3nt: TGTGCCAGCACCGCGACTCCTAGCGGGAGACAAACTGAGCAGTACTTC

abundance: NA
j_gene: TRBJ2-7
v_gene: TRBV2
d_gene: NA
CDR3aa: CASSREINYEQYF
CDR3nt: TGTGCCAGCAGTCGGGAGATAAACTACGAGCAGTACTTC

abundance: NA
j_gene: TRBJ2-2
v_gene: TRBV25-1
d_gene: TRBD1
CDR3aa: CASSEYRGRGTGELFF
CDR3nt: TGTGCCAGCAGTGAGTACAGGGGACGGGGCACCGGGGAGCTGTTTTTT

abundance: NA
j_gene: TRBJ2-7
v_gene: TRBV7-8
d_gene: TRBD2
CDR3aa: CASSLEGWWGTSGSYSYEQYF
CDR3nt: TGTGCCAGCAGCTTAGAGGGGTGGTGGGGGACTAGCGGGAGCTACTCCTACGAGCAGTACTTC

abundance: NA
j_gene: TRBJ1-2
v_gene: TRBV6-5
d_gene: NA
CDR3aa: CASRIQGDYGYTF
CDR3nt: TGTGCCAGCAGAATACAGGGTGACTATGGCTACACCTTC

abundance: NA
j_gene: TRBJ1-1
v_gene: TRBV6-5
d_gene: TRBD1
CDR3aa: CASRMTGGANTEAFF
CDR3nt: TGTGCCAGCAGGATGACAGGGGGCGCAAACACTGAAGCTTTCTTT

abundance: NA
j_gene: TRBJ1-2
v_gene: TRBV30
d_gene: NA
CDR3aa: CAWSVGTHGYTF
CDR3nt: TGTGCCTGGAGTGTCGGGACTCATGGCTACACCTTC

abundance: NA
j_gene: TRBJ1-2
v_gene: TRBV7-2
d_gene: TRBD1
CDR3aa: CASSSGGLDGYTF
CDR3nt: TGTGCCAGCAGCTCAGGGGGCTTGGATGGCTACACCTTC

abundance: NA
j_gene: TRBJ1-2
v_gene: TRBV2
d_gene: TRBD1
CDR3aa: CASSATRDRGSNGYTF
CDR3nt: TGTGCCAGCAGTGCAACCCGGGACAGGGGGTCGAATGGCTACACCTTC

abundance: once
j_gene: TRBJ2-3
v_gene: TRBV9
d_gene: NA
CDR3aa: CASSAGGPPYTDTQYF
CDR3nt: TGTGCCAGCAGCGCCGGAGGCCCCCCATACACAGATACGCAGTATTTT

abundance: NA
j_gene: TRBJ2-3
v_gene: TRBV10-3
d_gene: NA
CDR3aa: CAISEVRTTSSTDTQYF
CDR3nt: TGTGCCATCAGTGAGGTTAGGACAACGTCCAGCACAGATACGCAGTATTTT

abundance: NA
j_gene: TRBJ2-7
v_gene: TRBV9
d_gene: NA
CDR3aa: CASSGPPSYEQYF
CDR3nt: TGTGCCAGCAGCGGGCCCCCCTCCTACGAGCAGTACTTC

abundance: NA
j_gene: TRBJ2-3
v_gene: TRBV29-1
d_gene: TRBD2
CDR3aa: CSVARARGADTQYF
CDR3nt: TGCAGCGTTGCCCGGGCCCGGGGGGCAGATACGCAGTATTTT

abundance: NA
j_gene: TRBJ2-5
v_gene: TRBV28
d_gene: NA
CDR3aa: CASSRGFTGTQYF
CDR3nt: TGTGCCAGCAGTCGGGGATTCACCGGGACCCAGTACTTC

abundance: NA
j_gene: TRBJ2-7
v_gene: TRBV6-5
d_gene: TRBD1
CDR3aa: CASSRQGENEQYF
CDR3nt: TGTGCCAGCAGTCGACAGGGGGAAAACGAGCAGTACTTC

abundance: NA
j_gene: TRBJ1-2
v_gene: TRBV18
d_gene: TRBD1
CDR3aa: CASSPDRAIYGYTF
CDR3nt: TGTGCCAGCTCACCCGACAGGGCGATTTATGGCTACACCTTC

abundance: NA
j_gene: TRBJ2-7
v_gene: TRBV19
d_gene: NA
CDR3aa: CASSIDSAVYEQYF
CDR3nt: TGTGCCAGTAGTATAGACAGCGCTGTCTACGAGCAGTACTTC